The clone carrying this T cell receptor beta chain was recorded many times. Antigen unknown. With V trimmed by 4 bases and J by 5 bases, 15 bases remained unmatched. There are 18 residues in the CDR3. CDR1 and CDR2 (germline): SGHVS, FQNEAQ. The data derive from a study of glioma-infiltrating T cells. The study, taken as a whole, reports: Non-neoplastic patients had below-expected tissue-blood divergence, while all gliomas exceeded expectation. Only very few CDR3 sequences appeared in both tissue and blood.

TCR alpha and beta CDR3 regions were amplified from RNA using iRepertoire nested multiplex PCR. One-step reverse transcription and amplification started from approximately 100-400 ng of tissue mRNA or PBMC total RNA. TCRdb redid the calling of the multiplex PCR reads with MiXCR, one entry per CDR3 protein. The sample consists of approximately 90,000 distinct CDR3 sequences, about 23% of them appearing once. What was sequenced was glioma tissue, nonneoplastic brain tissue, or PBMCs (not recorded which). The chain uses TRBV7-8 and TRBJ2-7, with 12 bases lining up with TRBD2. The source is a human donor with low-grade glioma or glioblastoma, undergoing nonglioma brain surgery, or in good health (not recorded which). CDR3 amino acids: CASSSGLAGGPTSNEQYF. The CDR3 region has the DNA TGTGCCAGCAGCTCGGGGCTAGCGGGGGGGCCCACGTCTAACGAGCAGTACTTC.